A selection of T cell receptor beta chains follows, all from one sample in a study of beta chain features in type 1 diabetes. Sequencing was performed with immunoSEQ multiplex PCR; in TCRdb, only in-frame clones are kept and a portion is missing. The table has over 65,000 clones, roughly 31% seen once; the top ten hold 0.35% to 0.45%. The sequencing input was stem cell memory CD4+ T cells from blood. Source of these receptors: a woman between 18 and 30 years old in good health. Both conserved end residues are part of each CDR3. D genes are given only for firm matches. Some rows have no size entry. The others give once, few or many, or a class for an expanded clone.

d_gene: TRBD1; abundance: NA; j_gene: TRBJ1-1; v_gene: TRBV30; CDR3aa: CGTNRGENTEAFF; CDR3nt: TGTGGAACAAACAGGGGGGAGAACACTGAAGCTTTCTTT
d_gene: NA; abundance: few; j_gene: TRBJ2-3; v_gene: TRBV18; CDR3aa: CASSPPSSSDTQYF; CDR3nt: TGTGCCAGCTCACCACCGTCTAGCTCAGATACGCAGTATTTT
d_gene: NA; abundance: once; j_gene: TRBJ1-1; v_gene: TRBV12-1; CDR3aa: CASSFAVQIQNTEAFF; CDR3nt: TGTGCCAGCAGCTTTGCGGTCCAGATACAGAACACTGAAGCTTTCTTT
d_gene: NA; abundance: NA; j_gene: TRBJ2-5; v_gene: TRBV11-3; CDR3aa: CASSLTMGRETQYF; CDR3nt: TGTGCCAGCAGCTTAACTATGGGGAGAGAGACCCAGTACTTC
d_gene: NA; abundance: many; j_gene: TRBJ2-1; v_gene: TRBV29-1; CDR3aa: CSVTALGSWNEQFF; CDR3nt: TGCAGCGTGACCGCCCTCGGGAGCTGGAATGAGCAGTTCTTC
d_gene: TRBD2; abundance: few; j_gene: TRBJ2-3; v_gene: TRBV6-6; CDR3aa: CASSPGTSVDTQYF; CDR3nt: TGTGCCAGCTCCCCTGGGACTAGCGTGGATACGCAGTATTTT
d_gene: TRBD2; abundance: few; j_gene: TRBJ2-1; v_gene: TRBV18; CDR3aa: CASSPLPGGLVHNEQFF; CDR3nt: TGTGCCAGCTCACCACTGCCCGGGGGGTTGGTTCACAATGAGCAGTTCTTC
d_gene: TRBD1; abundance: few; j_gene: TRBJ2-7; v_gene: TRBV5-1; CDR3aa: CASSSGTGGYEQYF; CDR3nt: TGCGCCAGCAGCTCCGGGACAGGGGGCTACGAGCAGTACTTC
d_gene: NA; abundance: few; j_gene: TRBJ1-2; v_gene: TRBV15; CDR3aa: CATSRDLQGINGYTF; CDR3nt: TGTGCCACCAGCAGAGATCTTCAGGGAATTAATGGCTACACCTTC
d_gene: NA; abundance: few; j_gene: TRBJ2-6; v_gene: TRBV7-6; CDR3aa: CASAHRRGSGANVLTF; CDR3nt: TGTGCCAGCGCACATCGAAGGGGCTCTGGGGCCAACGTCCTGACTTTC
d_gene: TRBD1; abundance: few; j_gene: TRBJ2-1; v_gene: TRBV5-1; CDR3aa: CASSLGTGGPYNEQFF; CDR3nt: TGCGCCAGCAGCTTGGGGACAGGGGGGCCCTACAATGAGCAGTTCTTC
d_gene: NA; abundance: NA; j_gene: TRBJ1-6; v_gene: TRBV10-3; CDR3aa: CAISESITGTLNSPLHF; CDR3nt: TGTGCCATCAGTGAGTCGATAACAGGGACCCTAAATTCACCCCTCCACTTT
d_gene: NA; abundance: NA; j_gene: TRBJ1-3; v_gene: TRBV4-1; CDR3aa: CASSRRQDSGNTIYF; CDR3nt: TGCGCCAGCAGCCGTCGACAAGACTCTGGAAACACCATATATTTT
d_gene: NA; abundance: few; j_gene: TRBJ1-3; v_gene: TRBV7-2; CDR3aa: CASSLWGQAGNTIYF; CDR3nt: TGTGCCAGCAGCTTATGGGGGCAGGCTGGAAACACCATATATTTT
d_gene: TRBD1; abundance: few; j_gene: TRBJ2-7; v_gene: TRBV6-5; CDR3aa: CASSYPGTGRNEQYF; CDR3nt: TGTGCCAGCAGTTACCCCGGGACAGGGAGAAACGAGCAGTACTTC
d_gene: TRBD1; abundance: NA; j_gene: TRBJ2-5; v_gene: TRBV4-3; CDR3aa: CASSQQQGKETQYF; CDR3nt: TGCGCCAGCAGCCAACAACAGGGGAAAGAGACCCAGTACTTC
d_gene: TRBD2; abundance: few; j_gene: TRBJ2-7; v_gene: TRBV5-6; CDR3aa: CASSLGSGSYEQYF; CDR3nt: TGTGCCAGCAGCTTGGGTAGCGGGAGCTACGAGCAGTACTTC
d_gene: NA; abundance: NA; j_gene: TRBJ2-1; v_gene: TRBV7-9; CDR3aa: CASSQPPGHEIGQFF; CDR3nt: TGTGCCAGCAGCCAGCCCCCGGGACACGAAATCGGGCAGTTCTTC
d_gene: TRBD1; abundance: few; j_gene: TRBJ1-4; v_gene: TRBV7-9; CDR3aa: CASTGGGTGHEKLFF; CDR3nt: TGTGCCAGCACCGGAGGAGGGACAGGGCATGAAAAACTGTTTTTT
d_gene: NA; abundance: few; j_gene: TRBJ2-7; v_gene: TRBV4-2; CDR3aa: CASSPRDSQDGEQYF; CDR3nt: TGTGCCAGCAGCCCCCGGGACTCTCAGGATGGAGAGCAGTACTTC
d_gene: TRBD2; abundance: NA; j_gene: TRBJ2-1; v_gene: TRBV19; CDR3aa: CASSISSGSGNEQFF; CDR3nt: TGTGCCAGTAGTATTTCTAGCGGGAGCGGCAATGAGCAGTTCTTC
d_gene: NA; abundance: NA; j_gene: TRBJ2-1; v_gene: TRBV11-2; CDR3aa: CASSRSNNEQFF; CDR3nt: TGTGCCAGCAGCCGTAGTAACAATGAGCAGTTCTTC
d_gene: NA; abundance: few; j_gene: TRBJ2-7; v_gene: TRBV30; CDR3aa: CAWSVQNLHEQYF; CDR3nt: TGTGCCTGGAGTGTACAAAACCTCCACGAGCAGTACTTC
d_gene: NA; abundance: NA; j_gene: TRBJ2-3; v_gene: TRBV5-6; CDR3aa: CASSFLEATQYF; CDR3nt: TGTGCCAGCAGCTTTTTAGAGGCTACGCAGTATTTT
d_gene: NA; abundance: NA; j_gene: TRBJ2-3; v_gene: TRBV7-3; CDR3aa: CASSFRLSTDTQYF; CDR3nt: TGTGCCAGCAGCTTCAGACTTAGCACAGATACGCAGTATTTT
d_gene: NA; abundance: few; j_gene: TRBJ1-1; v_gene: TRBV30; CDR3aa: CAWSVARSTEAFF; CDR3nt: TGTGCCTGGAGTGTGGCCAGATCCACTGAAGCTTTCTTT
d_gene: TRBD2; abundance: NA; j_gene: TRBJ2-1; v_gene: TRBV19; CDR3aa: CASSSWTSGNNEQFF; CDR3nt: TGTGCCAGTAGTTCGTGGACTAGCGGCAACAATGAGCAGTTCTTC
d_gene: NA; abundance: few; j_gene: TRBJ2-4; v_gene: TRBV4-2; CDR3aa: CASSQDLIGGTKNIQYF; CDR3nt: TGTGCCAGCAGCCAAGATTTGATAGGGGGAACCAAAAACATTCAGTACTTC
d_gene: NA; abundance: few; j_gene: TRBJ2-5; v_gene: TRBV6-1; CDR3aa: CASSEGSVRETQYF; CDR3nt: TGTGCCAGCAGTGAAGGGTCCGTGAGGGAGACCCAGTACTTC
d_gene: NA; abundance: NA; j_gene: TRBJ2-5; v_gene: TRBV30; CDR3aa: CAWSSFFGTQYF; CDR3nt: TGTGCCTGGAGTTCCTTTTTCGGGACCCAGTACTTC
d_gene: NA; abundance: NA; j_gene: TRBJ1-4; v_gene: TRBV6-5; CDR3aa: CASSYLGSGSEKLFF; CDR3nt: TGTGCCAGCAGTTACCTAGGGAGCGGGAGTGAAAAACTGTTTTTT
d_gene: TRBD1; abundance: NA; j_gene: TRBJ2-1; v_gene: TRBV7-2; CDR3aa: CASSADRDQFF; CDR3nt: TGTGCCAGCAGCGCGGACAGGGATCAGTTCTTC
d_gene: NA; abundance: NA; j_gene: TRBJ1-3; v_gene: TRBV10-3; CDR3aa: CATSSDSSGNTIYF; CDR3nt: TGTGCCACCTCCTCCGACAGCTCTGGAAACACCATATATTTT
d_gene: NA; abundance: NA; j_gene: TRBJ2-1; v_gene: TRBV11-3; CDR3aa: CASSLEGGRGNEQFF; CDR3nt: TGTGCCAGCAGCTTAGAGGGGGGGCGGGGTAATGAGCAGTTCTTC
d_gene: TRBD1; abundance: NA; j_gene: TRBJ2-5; v_gene: TRBV5-4; CDR3aa: CASSSLQGSQETQYF; CDR3nt: TGTGCCAGCAGCTCCTTACAGGGGAGCCAAGAGACCCAGTACTTC
d_gene: NA; abundance: NA; j_gene: TRBJ2-3; v_gene: TRBV2; CDR3aa: CASSVQGSDTQYF; CDR3nt: TGTGCCAGCAGTGTACAGGGTTCAGATACGCAGTATTTT
d_gene: TRBD2; abundance: NA; j_gene: TRBJ2-7; v_gene: TRBV4-1; CDR3aa: CASSQGLAGDYEQYF; CDR3nt: TGCGCCAGCAGCCAAGGACTAGCGGGAGACTACGAGCAGTACTTC
d_gene: NA; abundance: few; j_gene: TRBJ2-5; v_gene: TRBV12-5; CDR3aa: CASGLVSTSQAETQYF; CDR3nt: TGTGCTAGTGGTTTGGTCTCGACCAGCCAGGCGGAGACCCAGTACTTC
d_gene: TRBD2; abundance: NA; j_gene: TRBJ2-1; v_gene: TRBV9; CDR3aa: CASSVRLADYNEQFF; CDR3nt: TGTGCCAGCAGCGTAAGGCTAGCGGACTACAATGAGCAGTTCTTC
d_gene: TRBD2; abundance: few; j_gene: TRBJ2-5; v_gene: TRBV7-2; CDR3aa: CASSLSSGSHQETQYF; CDR3nt: TGTGCCAGCAGCTTATCGAGCGGGAGTCACCAAGAGACCCAGTACTTC
d_gene: TRBD1; abundance: NA; j_gene: TRBJ2-7; v_gene: TRBV10-3; CDR3aa: CAISESGWGTGYEQYF; CDR3nt: TGTGCCATCAGTGAGTCAGGGTGGGGGACAGGCTACGAGCAGTACTTC
d_gene: TRBD2; abundance: NA; j_gene: TRBJ2-1; v_gene: TRBV28; CDR3aa: CASSSGLAGVSYNEQFF; CDR3nt: TGTGCCAGCAGTTCCGGACTAGCGGGGGTATCCTACAATGAGCAGTTCTTC
d_gene: NA; abundance: NA; j_gene: TRBJ2-7; v_gene: TRBV6-1; CDR3aa: CASRGHASAYEQYF; CDR3nt: TGTGCCAGCAGGGGACACGCCTCGGCCTACGAGCAGTACTTC
d_gene: NA; abundance: NA; j_gene: TRBJ1-2; v_gene: TRBV7-9; CDR3aa: CASSSNLGRGHLSNYGYTF; CDR3nt: TGTGCCAGCAGCTCAAACTTAGGACGGGGACACCTCTCTAACTATGGCTACACCTTC
d_gene: NA; abundance: NA; j_gene: TRBJ2-2; v_gene: TRBV7-7; CDR3aa: CASSLDPLGAGELFF; CDR3nt: TGTGCTAGCAGCTTAGACCCCCTCGGGGCCGGGGAGCTGTTTTTT
d_gene: NA; abundance: NA; j_gene: TRBJ2-2; v_gene: TRBV5-6; CDR3aa: CASSPWNTGELFF; CDR3nt: TGTGCCAGCAGCCCCTGGAACACCGGGGAGCTGTTTTTT
d_gene: NA; abundance: NA; j_gene: TRBJ2-7; v_gene: TRBV11-3; CDR3aa: CASSSHNEQYF; CDR3nt: TGTGCCAGCAGCTCCCACAACGAGCAGTACTTC
d_gene: TRBD2; abundance: once; j_gene: TRBJ2-1; v_gene: TRBV27; CDR3aa: CASTGTSEYNEQFF; CDR3nt: TGTGCCAGTACCGGGACTAGCGAGTACAATGAGCAGTTCTTC
d_gene: TRBD2; abundance: NA; j_gene: TRBJ2-5; v_gene: TRBV2; CDR3aa: CASGRTSGGAEETQYF; CDR3nt: TGTGCCAGCGGAAGAACTAGCGGGGGGGCAGAAGAGACCCAGTACTTC
d_gene: NA; abundance: NA; j_gene: TRBJ2-5; v_gene: TRBV4-2; CDR3aa: CASSRGSVLQETQYF; CDR3nt: TGTGCCAGCAGCCGGGGTAGCGTCCTCCAAGAGACCCAGTACTTC
d_gene: TRBD2; abundance: NA; j_gene: TRBJ2-1; v_gene: TRBV4-2; CDR3aa: CASSQGGRDNEQFF; CDR3nt: TGTGCCAGCAGCCAAGGCGGGAGGGACAATGAGCAGTTCTTC
d_gene: NA; abundance: few; j_gene: TRBJ1-5; v_gene: TRBV19; CDR3aa: CASSKGFGGGGNQPQHF; CDR3nt: TGTGCCAGTAGTAAGGGATTCGGGGGAGGTGGCAATCAGCCCCAGCATTTT